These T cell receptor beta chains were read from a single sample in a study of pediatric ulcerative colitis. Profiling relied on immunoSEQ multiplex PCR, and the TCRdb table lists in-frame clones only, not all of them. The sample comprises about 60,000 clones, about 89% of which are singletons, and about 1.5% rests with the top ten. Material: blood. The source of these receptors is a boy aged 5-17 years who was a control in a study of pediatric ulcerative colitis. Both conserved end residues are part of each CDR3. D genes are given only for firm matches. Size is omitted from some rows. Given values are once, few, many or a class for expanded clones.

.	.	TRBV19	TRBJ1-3	TGTGCCAGTAGTATACGGACAGATGGAAACACCATATATTTT	CASSIRTDGNTIYF
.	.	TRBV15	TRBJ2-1	TGTGCCACCAGCAGAGACGGGGGGCCCTACAATGAGCAGTTCTTC	CATSRDGGPYNEQFF
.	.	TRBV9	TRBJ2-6	TGTGCCAGCAGCGTAGAAGGGGCTGGGGCCAACGTCCTGACTTTC	CASSVEGAGANVLTF
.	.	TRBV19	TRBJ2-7	TGTGCCAGTAGTATAGCAGGGGCGGTTGGGTACGAGCAGTACTTC	CASSIAGAVGYEQYF
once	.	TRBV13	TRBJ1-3	TGTGCCAGCAGCTTAGGCCTCCCGGGGGCTTATGGAAACACCATATATTTT	CASSLGLPGAYGNTIYF
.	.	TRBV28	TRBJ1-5	TGTGCCAGCAGCCCCCCCGGTCAGCCCCAGCATTTT	CASSPPGQPQHF
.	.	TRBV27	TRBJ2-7	TGTGCCAGCAGTTACAGGTCCAGCTACGAGCAGTACTTC	CASSYRSSYEQYF
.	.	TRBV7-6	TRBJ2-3	TGTGCCAGCAGCCCTCAGCTAGGGAGGTTTCGCACAGATACGCAGTATTTT	CASSPQLGRFRTDTQYF
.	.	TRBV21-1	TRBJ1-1	TGTGCCAGCAGCAAAGCGGGGATGAACACTGAAGCTTTCTTT	CASSKAGMNTEAFF
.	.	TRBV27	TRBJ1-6	TGTGCCAGCAGTCCTCTAGGTGGGTCACCCCTCCACTTT	CASSPLGGSPLHF
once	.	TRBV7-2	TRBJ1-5	TGTGCCAGCAGCTTAGGACAGCTAAGCAATCAGCCCCAGCATTTT	CASSLGQLSNQPQHF
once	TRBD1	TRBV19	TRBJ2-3	TGTGCCAGTAGTGAACAGGGGGCTTTAACAGATACGCAGTATTTT	CASSEQGALTDTQYF
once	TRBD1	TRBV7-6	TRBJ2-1	TGTGCCAGCAGCCTCTTAGCGCCCGACCGGGACAGGGTCTACAATGAGCAGTTCTTC	CASSLLAPDRDRVYNEQFF
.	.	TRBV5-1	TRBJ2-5	TGCGCCAGCAGCTTGTCCCAACTAGGATCAGAGACCCAGTACTTC	CASSLSQLGSETQYF
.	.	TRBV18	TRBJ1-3	TGTGCCAGCTCACCAACCACCGACAGGTCGTCTGGAAACACCATATATTTT	CASSPTTDRSSGNTIYF
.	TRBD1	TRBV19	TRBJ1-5	TGTGCCAGTAGGGTGGACAGGGCAATCAATCAGCCCCAGCATTTT	CASRVDRAINQPQHF
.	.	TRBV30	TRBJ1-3	TGTGCCTGGAGTGTTCTCTCCCGACGGTACACCATATATTTT	CAWSVLSRRYTIYF
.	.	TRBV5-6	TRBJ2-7	TGTGCCAGCAGCTTTCAAAACGAGCAGTACTTC	CASSFQNEQYF
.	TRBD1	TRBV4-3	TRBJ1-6	TGCGCCAGCGGACTGGGACAGTATCGTTCACCCCTCCACTTT	CASGLGQYRSPLHF
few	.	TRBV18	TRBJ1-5	TGTGCCAGCTCACGAGGAACAGATCAGCCCCAGCATTTT	CASSRGTDQPQHF
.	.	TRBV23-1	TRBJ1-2	TGCGCCAGCAGTCAAACCTCGAAGACTTACGTTTATGGCTACACCTTC	CASSQTSKTYVYGYTF
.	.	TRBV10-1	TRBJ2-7	TGCGCCAGCAGTGGAGGGATTGACTACGAGCAGTACTTC	CASSGGIDYEQYF